The T cell receptor (beta chain) described here comes from a study of cytomegalovirus exposure and HLA in healthy donors. TCRdb keeps only in-frame clones here, not all; method: immunoSEQ multiplex PCR. The sample yields approximately 160,000 clones, 84% seen once. With 6 bases clipped from V and 9 bases from J, the junction kept 10 bases outside the gene matches. Germline values: CDR1 MDHEN, CDR2 SYDVKM. The CDR3 consists of 14 residues. Study results and limitations: Across donors, most TCRs were seen rarely, yet some public ones were widespread. Listed as cytomegalovirus-associated were 170 or so TCR beta chains. With high specificity and sensitivity, the classifier reportedly diagnosed cytomegalovirus status.

On this clone itself: Its antigen remains unknown.

This receptor was identified in a young man in good health and CMV-seropositive. The chain has TRBV28 and TRBJ2-5, with 10 bases fitting TRBD1. The sample consisted of PBMCs. Here the CDR3 reads CASRAGDRGLAQYF. DNA of the CDR3: TGTGCCAGCAGGGCCGGAGACAGGGGGCTTGCCCAGTACTTC.